A selection of T cell receptor beta chains follows, all from one sample in a study of blood T cell repertoires in COVID-19. Profiled with immunoSEQ multiplex PCR; TCRdb holds only in-frame clones, not every one. The top ten hold 1% of the sample, which has about 310,000 clones, around nine tenths seen once. Sequenced: peripheral blood. The receptors come from a man aged 50-59 years with active or convalescent COVID-19. Both conserved end residues are part of each CDR3. Fields, in order: V gene, CDR3 protein.

V gene: TRBV2
CDR3 protein: CASRGSLNTEAFF

V gene: TRBV18
CDR3 protein: CASSSPRDWGSSGANVLTF

V gene: TRBV11-3
CDR3 protein: CASSLASGDQRTDTQYF

V gene: TRBV5-6
CDR3 protein: CASSLYGQSTDTQYF

V gene: TRBV19
CDR3 protein: CASSIWDRARVGYTF

V gene: TRBV4-2
CDR3 protein: CASSHTGRGQYNEQFF

V gene: TRBV10-3
CDR3 protein: CAISEKDRAGYTF

V gene: TRBV30
CDR3 protein: CAWTGGIYNEQFF

V gene: TRBV5-1
CDR3 protein: CATGQGHTGELFF

V gene: TRBV19
CDR3 protein: CASRPGTGPGEKLFF

V gene: TRBV15
CDR3 protein: CATNSGTSGSTDTQYF

V gene: TRBV27
CDR3 protein: CASSLYLSRANEQFF

V gene: TRBV5-1
CDR3 protein: CASGLGPRGQETQYF

V gene: TRBV12-3/TRBV12-4
CDR3 protein: CASRSSVNTEAFF

V gene: TRBV30
CDR3 protein: CAWSRGYGYTF

V gene: TRBV5-1
CDR3 protein: CASSLSGYDEQYF

V gene: TRBV27
CDR3 protein: CASSPVRGRPQPQHF

V gene: TRBV23-1
CDR3 protein: CASSQSDRGRGNSPLHF

V gene: TRBV24-1
CDR3 protein: CATSDENYGYTF

V gene: TRBV13
CDR3 protein: CASSLGSQRGYEQYF

V gene: TRBV5-6
CDR3 protein: CASSLGPRVEQYF

V gene: TRBV4-2
CDR3 protein: CASSQERFYGYTF

V gene: TRBV27
CDR3 protein: CASSFQGAGQIAFF

V gene: TRBV6-2/TRBV6-3
CDR3 protein: CASSYRLAGTYEQYF

V gene: TRBV27
CDR3 protein: CASSSRQGRNGYTF

V gene: TRBV30
CDR3 protein: CASTTGAGETQYF

V gene: TRBV7-9
CDR3 protein: CASSSSTFGALHF

V gene: TRBV5-6
CDR3 protein: CASSLDLGQGSGYTF

V gene: TRBV4-3
CDR3 protein: CASSRWQQGSNQPQHF

V gene: TRBV27
CDR3 protein: CASRPTGKFSEAFF

V gene: TRBV5-1
CDR3 protein: CASSFASGQETQYF

V gene: TRBV9
CDR3 protein: CASSVVGGAEAFF

V gene: TRBV5-1
CDR3 protein: CASSRSGTGGQGNYGYTF

V gene: TRBV28
CDR3 protein: CASSLGIGRGQGYTDTQYF

V gene: TRBV5-8
CDR3 protein: CASISRHAAGGYTF

V gene: TRBV7-9
CDR3 protein: CASNKGRLNTEAFF

V gene: TRBV28
CDR3 protein: CASSDGQSSGNTIYF

V gene: TRBV11-2
CDR3 protein: CASSPSGIRDEQFF

V gene: TRBV2
CDR3 protein: CASNGQGQQPQHF

V gene: TRBV30
CDR3 protein: CAWKAGAETQYF

V gene: TRBV5-4
CDR3 protein: CASSLGASGVTYEQYF

V gene: TRBV6-4
CDR3 protein: CASSGRTSQETQYF

V gene: TRBV9
CDR3 protein: CASSPRTSGGRETQYF

V gene: TRBV5-6
CDR3 protein: CASSLAGASLDTGELFF

V gene: TRBV9
CDR3 protein: CASSGKDSIETQYF

V gene: TRBV28
CDR3 protein: CASSFLAGGGSYNEQFF

V gene: TRBV6-5
CDR3 protein: CASRLRQTNEKLFF

V gene: TRBV28
CDR3 protein: CASTPRAGNGYTF